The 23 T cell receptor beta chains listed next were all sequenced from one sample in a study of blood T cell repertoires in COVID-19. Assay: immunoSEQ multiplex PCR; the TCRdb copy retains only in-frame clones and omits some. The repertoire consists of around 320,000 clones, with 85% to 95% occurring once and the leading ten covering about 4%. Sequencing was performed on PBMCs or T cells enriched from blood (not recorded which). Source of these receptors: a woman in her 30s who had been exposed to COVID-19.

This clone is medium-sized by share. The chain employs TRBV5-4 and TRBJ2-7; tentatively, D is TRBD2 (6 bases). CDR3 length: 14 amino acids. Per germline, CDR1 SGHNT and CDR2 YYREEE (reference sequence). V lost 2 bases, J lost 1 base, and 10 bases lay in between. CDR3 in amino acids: CASSFSGRSYEQYF. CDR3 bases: TGTGCCAGCAGCTTTTCAGGGAGGTCCTACGAGCAGTACTTC.

CDR3 sequence: CATNSRGDYGYTF. CDR3 nucleotides: TGTGCCACCAACTCCCGGGGAGACTATGGCTACACCTTC. The V and J genes are TRBV2 and TRBJ1-2; D ambiguous. With 10 bases removed from V and 3 bases from J, the gap between germline ends came to 15 bases. The CDR3 has 13 residues. Germline loops: CDR1 SNHLY, CDR2 FYNNEI.

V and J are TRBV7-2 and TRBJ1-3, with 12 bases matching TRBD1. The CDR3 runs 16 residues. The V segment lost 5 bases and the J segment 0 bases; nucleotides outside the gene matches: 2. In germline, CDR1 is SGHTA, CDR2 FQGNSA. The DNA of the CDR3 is TGTGCCAGCAGCCAGGGACAGGGGGCCTCTGGAAACACCATATATTTT. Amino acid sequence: CASSQGQGASGNTIYF.

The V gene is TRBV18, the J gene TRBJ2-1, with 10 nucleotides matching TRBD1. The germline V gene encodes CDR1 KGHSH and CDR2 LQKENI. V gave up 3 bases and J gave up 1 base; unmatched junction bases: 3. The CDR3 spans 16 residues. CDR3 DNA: TGTGCCAGCTCACCCGGGACAGGGGTATCCTACAATGAGCAGTTCTTC. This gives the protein CASSPGTGVSYNEQFF. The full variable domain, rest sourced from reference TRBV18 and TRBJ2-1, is NAGVMQNPRHLVRRRGQEARLRCSPMKGHSHVYWYRQLPEEGLKFMVYLQKENIIDESGMPKERFSAEFPKEGPSILRIQQVVRGDSAAYFCASSPGTGVSYNEQFFGPGTRLTVL.

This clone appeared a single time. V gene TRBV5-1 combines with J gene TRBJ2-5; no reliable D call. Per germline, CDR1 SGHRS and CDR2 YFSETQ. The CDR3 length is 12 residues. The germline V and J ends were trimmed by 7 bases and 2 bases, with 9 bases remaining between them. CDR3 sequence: CASSDTQETQYF. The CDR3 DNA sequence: TGCGCCAGCTCTGACACTCAAGAGACCCAGTACTTC.

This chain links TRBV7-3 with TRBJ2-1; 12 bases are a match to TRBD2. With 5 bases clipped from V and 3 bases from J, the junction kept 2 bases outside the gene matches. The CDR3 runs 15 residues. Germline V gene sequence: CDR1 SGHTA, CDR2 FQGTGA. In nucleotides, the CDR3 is TGTGCCAGCAGCCCGGGACTAGCGGGCTACAATGAGCAGTTCTTC. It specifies CASSPGLAGYNEQFF.

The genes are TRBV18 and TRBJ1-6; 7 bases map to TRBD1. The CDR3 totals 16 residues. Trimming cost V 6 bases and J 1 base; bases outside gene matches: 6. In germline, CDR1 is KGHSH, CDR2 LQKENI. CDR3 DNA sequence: TGTGCCAGCTCGCCGAAGACAGGGTCCTATAATTCACCCCTCCACTTT. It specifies CASSPKTGSYNSPLHF.

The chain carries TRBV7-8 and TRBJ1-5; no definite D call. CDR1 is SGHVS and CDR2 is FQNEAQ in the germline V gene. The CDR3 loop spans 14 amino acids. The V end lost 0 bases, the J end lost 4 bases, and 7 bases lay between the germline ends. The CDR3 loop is CASSLAAGNQPQHF. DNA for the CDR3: TGTGCCAGCAGCTTAGCGGCGGGTAATCAGCCCCAGCATTTT.

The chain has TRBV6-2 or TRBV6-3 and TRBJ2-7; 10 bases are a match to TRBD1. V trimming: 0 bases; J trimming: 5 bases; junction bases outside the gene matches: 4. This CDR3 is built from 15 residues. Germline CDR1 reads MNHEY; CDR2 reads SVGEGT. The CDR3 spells CASSYSGQGMNEQYF. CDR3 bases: TGTGCCAGCAGTTACTCGGGACAGGGGATGAACGAGCAGTACTTC.

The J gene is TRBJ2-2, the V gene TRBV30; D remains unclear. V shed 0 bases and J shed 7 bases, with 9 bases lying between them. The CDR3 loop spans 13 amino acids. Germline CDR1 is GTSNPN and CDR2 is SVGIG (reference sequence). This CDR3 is CAWSVGLGGELFF. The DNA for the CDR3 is TGTGCCTGGAGTGTAGGTCTAGGCGGGGAGCTGTTTTTT.

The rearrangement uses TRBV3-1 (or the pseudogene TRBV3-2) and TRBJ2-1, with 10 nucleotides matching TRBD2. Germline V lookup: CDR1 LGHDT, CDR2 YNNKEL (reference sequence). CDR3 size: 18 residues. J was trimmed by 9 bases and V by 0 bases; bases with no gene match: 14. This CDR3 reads CASSQDVASGGKRGEQFF. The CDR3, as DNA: TGTGCCAGCAGCCAAGATGTCGCTAGCGGGGGCAAACGGGGTGAGCAGTTCTTC.

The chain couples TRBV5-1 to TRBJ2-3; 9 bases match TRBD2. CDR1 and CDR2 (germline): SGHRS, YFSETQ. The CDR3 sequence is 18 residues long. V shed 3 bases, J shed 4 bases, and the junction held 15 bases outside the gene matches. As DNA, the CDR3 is TGCGCCAGCAGCTCCTTGGGTGGCAGCGGGGGGAGCGCAGATACGCAGTATTTT. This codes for CASSSLGGSGGSADTQYF.

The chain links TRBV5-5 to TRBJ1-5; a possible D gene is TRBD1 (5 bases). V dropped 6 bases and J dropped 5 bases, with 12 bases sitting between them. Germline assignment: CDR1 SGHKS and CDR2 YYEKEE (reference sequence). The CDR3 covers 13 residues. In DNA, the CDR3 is TGTGCCAGCATGTCCAGGGAATATCAGCCCCAGCATTTT. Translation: CASMSREYQPQHF. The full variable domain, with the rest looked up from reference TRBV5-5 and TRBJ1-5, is DAGVTQSPTHLIKTRGQQVTLRCSPISGHKSVSWYQQVLGQGPQFIFQYYEKEERGRGNFPDRFSARQFPNYSSELNVNALLLGDSALYLCASMSREYQPQHFGDGTRLSIL.

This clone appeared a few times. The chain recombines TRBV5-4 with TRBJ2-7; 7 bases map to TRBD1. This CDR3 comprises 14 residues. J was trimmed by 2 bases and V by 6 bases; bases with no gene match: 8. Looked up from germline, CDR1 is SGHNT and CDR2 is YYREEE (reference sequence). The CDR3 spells CASTPRDSPYEQYF. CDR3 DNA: TGTGCCAGCACCCCCCGGGACAGCCCCTACGAGCAGTACTTC.

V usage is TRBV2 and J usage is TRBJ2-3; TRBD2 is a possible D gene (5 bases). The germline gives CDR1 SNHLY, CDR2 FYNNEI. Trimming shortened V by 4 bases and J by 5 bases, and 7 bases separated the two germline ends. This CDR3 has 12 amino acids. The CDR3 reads CASSVEGDTQYF. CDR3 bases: TGTGCCAGCAGTGTCGAGGGAGATACGCAGTATTTT.

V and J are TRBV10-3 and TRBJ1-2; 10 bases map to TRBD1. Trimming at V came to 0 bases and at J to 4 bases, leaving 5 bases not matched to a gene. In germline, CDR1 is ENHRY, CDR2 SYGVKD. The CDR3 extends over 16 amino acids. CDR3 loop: CAISESFRDRGYGYTF. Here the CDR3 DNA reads TGTGCCATCAGTGAGTCTTTCCGGGACAGGGGCTATGGCTACACCTTC.

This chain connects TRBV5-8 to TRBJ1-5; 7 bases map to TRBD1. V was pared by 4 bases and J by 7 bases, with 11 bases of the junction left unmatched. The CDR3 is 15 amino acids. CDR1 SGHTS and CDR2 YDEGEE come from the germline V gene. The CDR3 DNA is TGTGCCAGCAGCCCGAGGGGGCAGGGAGAACAGCCCCAGCATTTT. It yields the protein CASSPRGQGEQPQHF.

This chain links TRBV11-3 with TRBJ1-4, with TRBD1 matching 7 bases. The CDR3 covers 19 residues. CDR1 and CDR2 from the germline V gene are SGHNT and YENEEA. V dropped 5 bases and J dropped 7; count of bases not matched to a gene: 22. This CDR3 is CASSRYPHVIRGQGEKLFF. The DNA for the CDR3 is TGTGCCAGCAGCCGTTACCCCCATGTCATAAGGGGGCAGGGTGAAAAACTGTTTTTT.

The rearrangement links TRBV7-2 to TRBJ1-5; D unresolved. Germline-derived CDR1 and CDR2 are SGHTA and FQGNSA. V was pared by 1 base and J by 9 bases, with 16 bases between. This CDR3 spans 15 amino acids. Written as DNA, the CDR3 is TGTGCCAGCAGCTTAGGACATTTTTCTGTAACGCCCCAGCATTTT. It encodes CASSLGHFSVTPQHF.

The CDR3 coding sequence is TGCGCCAGCAGCTTGGCCCCGACAGGGTCGGGGTACGAGCAGTACTTC. Encoded protein: CASSLAPTGSGYEQYF. J is TRBJ2-7 and V is TRBV5-1; TRBD1 aligns across 7 bases. The germline gives CDR1 SGHRS, CDR2 YFSETQ. V shed 0 bases, J shed 4 bases, and the junction held 10 bases outside the gene matches. The CDR3 is made up of 16 amino acids.

The CDR3 nucleotides are TGTGCCAGCAGTTACGCAGGGAACGAGCAGTACTTC. Its translation: CASSYAGNEQYF. The rearrangement joins TRBV6-2 or TRBV6-3 to TRBJ2-7; the D gene is possibly TRBD1 (5 bases). CDR3 length: 12 amino acids. The V end was cut by 2 bases, the J end by 5 bases, with 7 bases between. The germline gives CDR1 MNHEY, CDR2 SVGEGT.

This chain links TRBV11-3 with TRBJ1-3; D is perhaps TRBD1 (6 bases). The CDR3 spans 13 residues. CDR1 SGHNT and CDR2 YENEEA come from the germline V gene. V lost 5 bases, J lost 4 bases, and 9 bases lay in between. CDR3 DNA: TGTGCCAGCAGCCAAAGGGGGGGAAACACCATATATTTT. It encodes CASSQRGGNTIYF.

CDR3 amino acids: CASSDSRGGNTEAFF. The CDR3 DNA reads as TGTGCCAGCAGTGACAGTCGCGGCGGGAACACTGAAGCTTTCTTT. The chain has TRBV2 and TRBJ1-1; D is ambiguous. Trimming took off 3 bases at V and 1 base at J, with 12 bases between the two ends. The CDR3 extends over 15 amino acids. Germline lookup yields CDR1 SNHLY and CDR2 FYNNEI.